This T cell receptor beta chain was sequenced in a study of human T cells and chemical hapten exposure. Indicated time point: healthy volunteer bleed at 2 weeks. It was unfractionated whole blood from which total RNA was extracted. Study-level points and caveats: DPC sensitization did not alter TCRs above 1 in 1000 frequency.

Original analysis: Sample TCR totals centred on a median of approximately 96,000, ranging roughly 23,224 to 690,600. TCRdb called the RACE reads again in MiXCR, with one record for every CDR3 protein. The V and J calls, along with clone size, are taken from TCRdb and not from the paper's own processing. The table has just over 90,000 distinct CDR3 sequences, roughly 8.5% seen once. On this clonotype itself: Its antigen is unidentified.

CDR1 SNHLY and CDR2 FYNNEI come from the germline V gene. Trimming removed 7 bases from V and 0 bases from J; junction bases left unmatched: 3. This CDR3 is 15 amino acids long. The clonotype was recovered from a female donor in good health. Some clones in this sample may be carry-over from other donors' samples. The source material was whole blood. The rearrangement links TRBV2 to TRBJ2-3; 11 nucleotides line up with TRBD1. CDR3 in DNA: TGTGCCAGCACCGGACAGGGGGCAAGCACAGATACGCAGTATTTT. Translating it yields CASTGQGASTDTQYF.